Described below is a single T cell receptor beta chain sequence and its context. What antigen it recognizes has not been identified. Within one base of it there is no much larger clone, and no base qualities were kept. Libraries were prepared through the immunoSEQ multiplex PCR assay. TCRdb took this table from immuneACCESS and kept in-frame rearrangements with V and J called. Such tables lack part of the clones; where checked against another copy, unresolved V genes explain under half of the gap, and the rest is unexplained. This sample comprises tens of thousands of clones, over 70% of them detected only once. The ten most abundant clones make up roughly 2.6% of the sample. The data were taken from a study of PD-1 blockade in mismatch repair-deficient tumors (dated by TCRdb to 2015 to 2018). In terms of the full investigation: The trial enrolled about 90 consecutive patients with under 15 mismatch repair-deficient cancer types between September 2013 and late 2016, all previously treated and progressing. Tumor-associated T cell clones were tracked in the peripheral blood of patients responding to PD-1 blockade by deep sequencing of TCR CDR3 regions. Broader findings and caveats from the paper: After pembrolizumab, tumor-resident clones, which were often undetectable in blood before treatment, expanded rapidly and then contracted, generally ahead of radiologic responses.

V was cut back by 5 bases and J by 4 bases, leaving a gap of 11 bases between them. CDR1 and CDR2, per the germline V gene, are SGHTA and FQGNSA. Including the terminal cysteine and phenylalanine, the CDR3 comprises 13 residues. The read is trimmed to its CDR3 DNA, 39 bases read in frame from base 1. Per the publication, the time point label means: peripheral blood 12 weeks after first pembrolizumab dose. Mismatch repair deficiency was established in every enrolled patient by polymerase chain reaction or immunohistochemistry. Three patients who responded to pembrolizumab therapy underwent TCR sequencing. Pembrolizumab PD-1 blockade was prospectively tested in advanced mismatch repair-deficient cancers, regardless of tissue of origin, in the phase II trial. Peripheral blood T cell samples were gathered serially, both before PD-1 blockade started and at multiple time points afterward. Blood sampling times were expressed in weeks after the first pembrolizumab dose.

This receptor was identified in an adult with mismatch repair-deficient cancer. The source material was peripheral blood, sampled 12 weeks after starting pembrolizumab. The V gene is TRBV7-2 and the J gene is TRBJ1-1; the D gene remains uncertain. The DNA reads as follows: TGTGCCAGCAGCCGCCGAGGAGGCACTGAAGCTTTCTTT. It codes for CASSRRGGTEAFF.